The 19 T cell receptor beta chains reported below all come from one sample, sequenced in a study of beta chain features in type 1 diabetes. Findings of the study overall: All four CD4+ subsets of Type 1 diabetes patients contained TCRB CDR3s that were moderately but significantly shorter.

Reverse transcribing all isolated RNA meant expressed TCRB transcripts were sequenced. Clones were sequenced by immunoSEQ multiplex PCR, and TCRdb holds only the in-frame ones, with some missing. The sample consists of around 40,000 clones, approximately 61% of them appearing once. The antigens for these receptors are not known. The specimen was Tregs from blood. The receptors were sampled from a man between 25 and 39 years old with type 1 diabetes. Some clones in this sample may be carry-over from other donors' samples.

The rearrangement uses TRBV19 and TRBJ2-2; a possible D gene is TRBD1 (5 bases). The V and J ends lost 5 bases and 5 bases respectively, with 18 bases between them. The CDR3 extends over 16 amino acids. Germline-derived CDR1 and CDR2 are LNHDA and SQIVND (reference sequence). The CDR3 loop is CASSARQQRLTGELFF. CDR3 coding DNA: TGTGCCAGTAGTGCACGACAGCAAAGGTTGACCGGGGAGCTGTTTTTT.

In this sample, this clone turned up once. The CDR3 region has the DNA TGTGCCAGCAGCCGCCCGCCGGGTGAGCAGTTCTTC. The encoded protein is CASSRPPGEQFF. The chain carries TRBV4-2 and TRBJ2-1; D call uncertain. CDR1 is LGHNA, CDR2 YNFKEQ, per germline. This CDR3 contains 12 residues. V was pared by 4 bases and J by 9 bases, with 10 bases between.

The rearrangement joins TRBV9 to TRBJ1-2; 7 bases fit TRBD1. The CDR3 is made up of 13 amino acids. Germline V gene data show CDR1 as SGDLS and CDR2 as YYNGEE. V shed 4 bases, J shed 6 bases, and the junction held 6 bases outside the gene matches. CDR3 protein: CASSLTGFDGYTF. CDR3 in DNA: TGTGCCAGCAGCCTGACAGGGTTCGATGGCTACACCTTC.

This clone was seen only a few times. The chain is built from TRBV7-2 and TRBJ1-1; D might be TRBD1 (5 bases). Germline CDR1 and CDR2: SGHTA and FQGNSA. This CDR3 has 14 residues. Trimming removed 0 bases from V and 1 base from J, with 6 bases in between. The CDR3 region is CASSLAGANTEAFF. The CDR3 coding sequence is TGTGCCAGCAGCTTAGCAGGGGCGAACACTGAAGCTTTCTTT.

The chain couples TRBV9 to TRBJ2-5; D is unresolved. The CDR3 is 15 residues long. Germline V lookup: CDR1 SGDLS, CDR2 YYNGEE. V was shortened by 0 bases and J by 4 bases, with 13 bases between the two germline ends. CDR3 sequence (DNA): TGTGCCAGCAGCGTAGAAGCGATGACGAGAGAGACCCAGTACTTC. Its translation: CASSVEAMTRETQYF. Full variable domain (rest looked up from reference TRBV9 and TRBJ2-5): DSGVTQTPKHLITATGQRVTLRCSPRSGDLSVYWYQQSLDQGLQFLIQYYNGEERAKGNILERFSAQQFPDLHSELNLSSLELGDSALYFCASSVEAMTRETQYFGPGTRLLVL.

This rearrangement joins TRBV5-4 to TRBJ2-1, with 9 bases fitting TRBD2. CDR3 size: 16 residues. V was clipped by 4 bases and J by 3 bases; unmatched bases: 8. CDR1 is SGHNT, CDR2 YYREEE, per germline (reference sequence). The CDR3 region has the DNA TGTGCCAGCAGCCCGGGCGGAGCGGGGGGCTACAATGAGCAGTTCTTC. Protein product: CASSPGGAGGYNEQFF.

This clone was counted between two and nine times. J is TRBJ2-1 and V is TRBV2, with D uncertain. This CDR3 has 12 amino acids. The V gene lost 7 bases and the J gene lost 7 bases, with 11 bases spanning the gap. Germline lookup yields CDR1 SNHLY and CDR2 FYNNEI. The CDR3 sequence: CASTKERNEQFF. CDR3 DNA sequence: TGTGCCAGCACCAAAGAGAGGAATGAGCAGTTCTTC.

In this sample, this clone turned up a few times. This chain links TRBV18 with TRBJ1-6; TRBD1 agrees at 8 bases. Germline loops: CDR1 KGHSH, CDR2 LQKENI. The CDR3 sequence is 14 residues long. V gave up 5 bases and J gave up 14 bases; unmatched junction bases: 11. CDR3 in DNA: TGTGCCAGCTCATACGGGACAGGTCATTCGGCCCTCCACTTT. Amino acid sequence: CASSYGTGHSALHF.

The gene calls are TRBV29-1 and TRBJ2-7, with 7 bases identical to TRBD1. Germline assignment: CDR1 SQVTM and CDR2 ANQGSEA. The CDR3 is 12 amino acids. The V segment lost 7 bases and the J segment 0 bases; nucleotides outside the gene matches: 3. The CDR3 loop is CSARDSSYEQYF. CDR3 nucleotide sequence: TGCAGCGCTAGGGACAGCTCCTACGAGCAGTACTTC.

V gene TRBV2 combines with J gene TRBJ1-1, with unresolved D. Deletions cut 4 bases from V and 5 bases from J, with 8 bases between. The germline V gene encodes CDR1 SNHLY and CDR2 FYNNEI. There are 12 residues in the CDR3. The CDR3 nucleotides are TGTGCCAGCAGTGTGAGAGGGACTGAAGCTTTCTTT. Encoded protein: CASSVRGTEAFF.

This chain connects TRBV7-9 to TRBJ1-1; 9 nucleotides align to TRBD1. The junction had 12 bases not matched to a gene; V was cut back by 5 bases and J by 5 bases. The CDR3 spans 16 residues. Germline assignment: CDR1 SEHNR and CDR2 FQNEAQ (reference sequence). The CDR3 loop is CASSLTGGIGGTEAFF. The CDR3, as DNA: TGTGCCAGCAGCCTAACAGGGGGCATAGGGGGTACTGAAGCTTTCTTT. The full variable domain, in which reference TRBV7-9 and TRBJ1-1 provide the parts outside the CDR3, is DTGVSQNPRHKITKRGQNVTFRCDPISEHNRLYWYRQTLGQGPEFLTYFQNEAQLEKSRLLSDRFSAERPKGSFSTLEIQRTEQGDSAMYLCASSLTGGIGGTEAFFGQGTRLTVV.

V gene TRBV27 combines with J gene TRBJ2-7; possibly TRBD1 for D (6 bases). The CDR3 runs to 13 residues. V was pared by 7 bases and J by 7 bases, with 17 bases between. Per germline, CDR1 MNHEY and CDR2 SMNVEV (reference sequence). The CDR3 reads CASTFSRGTEQYF. CDR3 DNA sequence: TGTGCCAGCACCTTTTCCAGGGGTACGGAGCAGTACTTC.

This clone was seen a few times. J is TRBJ2-7 and V is TRBV28; D is possibly TRBD1 (5 bases). V lost 3 bases and J lost 2, with 8 bases in between. Germline-derived CDR1 and CDR2 are MDHEN and SYDVKM. This CDR3 spans 13 amino acids. CDR3 coding DNA: TGTGCCAGCAGTTTGGGGCCGCCCTACGAGCAGTACTTC. As protein: CASSLGPPYEQYF.

This sequence joins TRBV7-9 and TRBJ2-2; 9 bases line up with TRBD1. With 4 bases clipped from V and 5 bases from J, the junction kept 8 bases outside the gene matches. The CDR3 has 16 residues. In germline, CDR1 is SEHNR, CDR2 FQNEAQ (reference sequence). The CDR3 DNA follows: TGTGCCAGCAGCTCACCCCCCGGGACAGGGACCGGGGAGCTGTTTTTT. Protein product: CASSSPPGTGTGELFF.

The V call is TRBV30, the J call TRBJ2-2; 7 nucleotides align to TRBD1. Germline V gene data show CDR1 as GTSNPN and CDR2 as SVGIG (reference sequence). The CDR3 contains 16 residues. V gave up 3 bases and J gave up 0 bases; unmatched junction bases: 7. As DNA, the CDR3 is TGTGCCTGGAGGGCAAAGACAGGGACGAACACCGGGGAGCTGTTTTTT. Residues: CAWRAKTGTNTGELFF.

This chain joins TRBV19 and TRBJ1-1, with D possibly matching TRBD1 (5 bases). Germline CDR1 and CDR2: LNHDA and SQIVND (reference sequence). V shed 6 bases and J shed 4 bases, with 15 bases lying between them. The CDR3 sequence is 14 residues long. The CDR3 region is CASSTGAGVTEAFF. The CDR3 DNA reads as TGTGCCAGTAGCACCGGCGCGGGGGTCACTGAAGCTTTCTTT.

DNA of the CDR3: TGTGCCAGCAGCTTCAGGGGGCGAGGTCAGCCCCAGCATTTT. Translating it yields CASSFRGRGQPQHF. The chain employs TRBV7-2 and TRBJ1-5; 8 positions match TRBD1. V was pared by 3 bases and J by 6 bases, with 4 bases of the junction left unmatched. This CDR3 has 14 amino acids. Germline V CDR1 and CDR2: SGHTA, FQGNSA.

The V gene is TRBV14, the J gene TRBJ1-1; 7 bases match TRBD1. Germline values: CDR1 SGHDN, CDR2 FVKESK. This CDR3 region has 18 residues. V shed 4 bases and J 0 bases; nucleotides not matched to a gene: 14. The CDR3 nucleotides read TGTGCCAGCAGCCCCCTGGCAGGGGGTTTAATTTTGAACACTGAAGCTTTCTTT. It encodes CASSPLAGGLILNTEAFF. The entire variable domain, with the rest obtained from reference TRBV14 and TRBJ1-1, is as follows: EAGVTQFPSHSVIEKGQTVTLRCDPISGHDNLYWYRRVMGKEIKFLLHFVKESKQDESGMPNNRFLAERTGGTYSTLKVQPAELEDSGVYFCASSPLAGGLILNTEAFFGQGTRLTVV.

The gene calls are TRBV6-5 and TRBJ1-5; 10 positions match TRBD1. The CDR3 runs to 16 residues. Looked up from germline, CDR1 is MNHEY and CDR2 is SVGAGI. V dropped 4 bases and J dropped 7; count of bases not matched to a gene: 10. The CDR3 loop is CASSWGTGATGQPQHF. CDR3 bases: TGTGCCAGCAGTTGGGGGACAGGGGCTACGGGACAGCCCCAGCATTTT.